This T cell receptor beta chain was sequenced during a study of post-analysis software for immune sequencing data. Overall study context: Multiple sclerosis in the patients followed relapsing-remitting, secondary progressive and progressive-relapsing courses.

This clonotype was seen many times. Its antigen remains unknown. Trimming cost V 5 bases and J 4 bases; bases outside gene matches: 8. CDR3 size: 14 residues. CDR1 and CDR2 (germline): SGHTA, FQGNSA. Overall study results and limits: When the samples were clustered directly with F measure, those that had been prepared in the same batch showed strong co-clustering. Normalized Chao1 diversity was significantly lower in multiple sclerosis patients than in controls. When patients were compared with controls, 4 or 5 TRBV segments were more frequent, TRBV5-6, TRBV5-1 and TRBV20-1 among them.

Unique-molecular-identifier-tagged TCR beta cDNA libraries were used. From 1 to 10 million T cells, hundreds of thousands of cDNA molecules were obtained. Each CDR3 protein gets one entry after TCRdb re-called the PCR reads with MiXCR. The sample lists roughly 600,000 distinct CDR3 sequences; roughly two fifths were seen once. J is TRBJ2-7 and V is TRBV7-2; 7 nucleotides line up with TRBD1. The material sequenced was blood. This receptor was identified in a girl aged 5 to 17 with multiple sclerosis. CDR3 sequence (DNA): TGTGCCAGCAGCCACGTTGACAGGGTTTACGAGCAGTACTTC. The encoded protein is CASSHVDRVYEQYF.